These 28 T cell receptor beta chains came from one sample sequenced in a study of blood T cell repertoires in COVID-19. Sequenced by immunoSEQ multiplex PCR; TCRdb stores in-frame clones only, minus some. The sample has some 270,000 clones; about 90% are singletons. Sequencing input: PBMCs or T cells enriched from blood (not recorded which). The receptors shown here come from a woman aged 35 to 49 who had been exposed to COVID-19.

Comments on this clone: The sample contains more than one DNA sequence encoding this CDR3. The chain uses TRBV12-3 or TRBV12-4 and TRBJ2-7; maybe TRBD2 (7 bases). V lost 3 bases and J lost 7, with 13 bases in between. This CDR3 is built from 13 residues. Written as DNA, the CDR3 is TGTGCCAGCAGTTTTGGGGGGGCTGGGGAGCAGTACTTC. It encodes CASSFGGAGEQYF.

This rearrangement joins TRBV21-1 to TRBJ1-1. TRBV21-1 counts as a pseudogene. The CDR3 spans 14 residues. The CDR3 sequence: CASSKNGRETEAFF. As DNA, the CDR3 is TGTGCCAGCAGCAAAAATGGGAGGGAGACTGAAGCTTTCTTT.

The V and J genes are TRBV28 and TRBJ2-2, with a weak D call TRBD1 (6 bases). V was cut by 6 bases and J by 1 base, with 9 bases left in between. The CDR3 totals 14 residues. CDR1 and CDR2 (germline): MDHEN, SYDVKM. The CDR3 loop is CASRGTRNTGELFF. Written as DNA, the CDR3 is TGTGCCAGCAGGGGGACAAGGAACACCGGGGAGCTGTTTTTT.

CDR3 in amino acids: CASSQNSRTALAKNIQYF. In DNA, the CDR3 is TGTGCCAGCAGCCAAAACAGTAGAACGGCTCTAGCCAAAAACATTCAGTACTTC. The J gene is TRBJ2-4, the V gene TRBV4-2; D is undetermined. The V end lost 2 bases, the J end lost 0 bases, and 17 bases lay between the germline ends. This CDR3 comprises 18 residues. Looked up from germline, CDR1 is LGHNA and CDR2 is YNFKEQ.

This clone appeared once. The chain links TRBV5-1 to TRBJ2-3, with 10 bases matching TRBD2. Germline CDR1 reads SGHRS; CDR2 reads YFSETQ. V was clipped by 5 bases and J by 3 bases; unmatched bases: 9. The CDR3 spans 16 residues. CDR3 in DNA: TGCGCCAGCAGACAACTAGCGGGGTTAGGAACAGATACGCAGTATTTT. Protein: CASRQLAGLGTDTQYF. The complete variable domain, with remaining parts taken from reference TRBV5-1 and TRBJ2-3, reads KAGVTQTPRYLIKTRGQQVTLSCSPISGHRSVSWYQQTPGQGLQFLFEYFSETQRNKGNFPGRFSGRQFSNSRSEMNVSTLELGDSALYLCASRQLAGLGTDTQYFGPGTRLTVL.

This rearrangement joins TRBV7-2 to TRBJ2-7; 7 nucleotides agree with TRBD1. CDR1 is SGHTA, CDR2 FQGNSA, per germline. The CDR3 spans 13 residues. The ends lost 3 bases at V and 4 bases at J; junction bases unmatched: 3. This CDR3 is CASSFGTAYEQYF. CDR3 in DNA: TGTGCCAGCAGCTTCGGGACAGCGTACGAGCAGTACTTC. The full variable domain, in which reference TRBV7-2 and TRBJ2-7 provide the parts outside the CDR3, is GAGVSQSPSNKVTEKGKDVELRCDPISGHTALYWYRQSLGQGLEFLIYFQGNSAPDKSGLPSDRFSAERTGGSVSTLTIQRTQQEDSAVYLCASSFGTAYEQYFGPGTRLTVT.

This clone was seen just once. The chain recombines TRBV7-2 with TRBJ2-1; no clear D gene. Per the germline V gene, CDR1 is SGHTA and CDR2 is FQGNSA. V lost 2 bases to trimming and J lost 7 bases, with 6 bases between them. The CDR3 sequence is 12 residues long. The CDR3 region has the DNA TGTGCCAGCAGCTTATTCGTAAATGAGCAGTTCTTC. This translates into CASSLFVNEQFF.

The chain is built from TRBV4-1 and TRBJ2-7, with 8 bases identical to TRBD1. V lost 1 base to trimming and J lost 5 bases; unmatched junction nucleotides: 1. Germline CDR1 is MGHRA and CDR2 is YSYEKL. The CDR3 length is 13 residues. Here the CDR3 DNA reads TGCGCCAGCAGCCAAGTGACAGGGGACGAGCAGTACTTC. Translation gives CASSQVTGDEQYF.

The CDR3, as DNA: TGTGCCAGCAGACCCAGTGGGAGGGTCCTGAACACTGAAGCTTTCTTT. The encoded protein is CASRPSGRVLNTEAFF. This chain links TRBV11-3 with TRBJ1-1; D unresolved. Germline loops: CDR1 SGHNT, CDR2 YENEEA. V was shortened by 6 bases and J by 0 bases, with 17 bases between the two germline ends. The CDR3 totals 16 residues.

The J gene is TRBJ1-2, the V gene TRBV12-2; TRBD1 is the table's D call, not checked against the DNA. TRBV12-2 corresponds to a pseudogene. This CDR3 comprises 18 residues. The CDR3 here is CASRVSRLDSYRNYGYTF. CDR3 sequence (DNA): TGTGCAAGTCGCGTCAGCCGACTCGACAGTTATCGTAACTATGGCTACACCTTC.

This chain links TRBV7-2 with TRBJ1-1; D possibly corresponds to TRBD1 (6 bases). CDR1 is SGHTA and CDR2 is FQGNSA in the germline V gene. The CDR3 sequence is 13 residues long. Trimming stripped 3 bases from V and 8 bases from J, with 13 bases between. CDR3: CASSFYRAEEAFF. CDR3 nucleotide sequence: TGTGCCAGCAGCTTCTACAGGGCTGAAGAAGCTTTCTTT.

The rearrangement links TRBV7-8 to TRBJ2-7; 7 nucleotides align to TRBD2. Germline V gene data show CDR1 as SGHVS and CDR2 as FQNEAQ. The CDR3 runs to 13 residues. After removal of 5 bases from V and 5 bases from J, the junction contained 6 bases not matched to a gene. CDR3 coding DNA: TGTGCCAGCAGCCCGGTCCTAGCGGACGAGCAGTACGTC. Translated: CASSPVLADEQYV.

The CDR3 DNA follows: TGTGCCAGCAGGGGAGGGGGTAGCAATCAGCCCCAGCATTTT. Protein sequence: CASRGGGSNQPQHF. V and J are TRBV11-2 and TRBJ1-5, with D maybe TRBD1 (6 bases). Between the trimmed V and J ends, which lost 6 bases and 0 bases, there was a span of 9 bases. Germline CDR1 reads SGHAT; CDR2 reads FQNNGV. CDR3 size: 14 residues.

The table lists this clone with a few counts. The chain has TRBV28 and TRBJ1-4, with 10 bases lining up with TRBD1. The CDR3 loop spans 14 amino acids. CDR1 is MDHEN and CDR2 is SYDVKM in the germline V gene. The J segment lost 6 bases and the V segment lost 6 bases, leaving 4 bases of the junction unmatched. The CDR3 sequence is CASRTGGADEKLFF. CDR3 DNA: TGTGCCAGCAGGACAGGGGGCGCGGATGAAAAACTGTTTTTT.

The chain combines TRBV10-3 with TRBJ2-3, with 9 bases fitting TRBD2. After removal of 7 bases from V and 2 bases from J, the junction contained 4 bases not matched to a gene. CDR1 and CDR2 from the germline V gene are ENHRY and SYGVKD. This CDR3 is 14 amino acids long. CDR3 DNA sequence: TGTGCCATCAAGACTAGCGGACTCACAGATACGCAGTATTTT. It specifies CAIKTSGLTDTQYF.

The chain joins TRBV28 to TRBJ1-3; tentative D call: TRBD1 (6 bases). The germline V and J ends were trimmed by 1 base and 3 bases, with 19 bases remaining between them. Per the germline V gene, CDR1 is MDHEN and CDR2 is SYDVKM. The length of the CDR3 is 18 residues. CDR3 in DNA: TGTGCCAGCAGTTTATTCAACTACTACAGGGATAGTGGAAACACCATATATTTT. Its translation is CASSLFNYYRDSGNTIYF.

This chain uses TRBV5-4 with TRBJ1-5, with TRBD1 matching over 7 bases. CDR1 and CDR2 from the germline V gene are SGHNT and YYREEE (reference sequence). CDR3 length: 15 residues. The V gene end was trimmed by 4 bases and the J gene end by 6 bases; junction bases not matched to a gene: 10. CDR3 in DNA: TGTGCCAGCAGCCCTGAACAGGGGCTGGGTCAGCCCCAGCATTTT. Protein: CASSPEQGLGQPQHF.

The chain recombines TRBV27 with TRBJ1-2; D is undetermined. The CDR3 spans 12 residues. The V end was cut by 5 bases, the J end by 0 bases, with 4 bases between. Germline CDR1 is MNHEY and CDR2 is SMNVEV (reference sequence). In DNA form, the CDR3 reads TGTGCCAGCAGTAGAGCTAACTATGGCTACACCTTC. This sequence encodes CASSRANYGYTF.

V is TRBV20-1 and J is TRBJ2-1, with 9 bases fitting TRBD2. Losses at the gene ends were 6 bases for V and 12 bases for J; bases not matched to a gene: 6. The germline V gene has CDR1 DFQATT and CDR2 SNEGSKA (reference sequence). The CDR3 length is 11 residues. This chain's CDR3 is CSALSGGLQFF. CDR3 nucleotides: TGCAGTGCCCTCAGCGGGGGGCTGCAGTTCTTC.

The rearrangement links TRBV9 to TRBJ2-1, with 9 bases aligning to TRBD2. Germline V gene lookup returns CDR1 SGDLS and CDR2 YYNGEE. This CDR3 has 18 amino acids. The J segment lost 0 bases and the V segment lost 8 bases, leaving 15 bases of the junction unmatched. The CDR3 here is CARSLAGASYSSYNEQFF. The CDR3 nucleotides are TGTGCCAGGAGCTTAGCGGGAGCGTCTTATAGCTCCTACAATGAGCAGTTCTTC.

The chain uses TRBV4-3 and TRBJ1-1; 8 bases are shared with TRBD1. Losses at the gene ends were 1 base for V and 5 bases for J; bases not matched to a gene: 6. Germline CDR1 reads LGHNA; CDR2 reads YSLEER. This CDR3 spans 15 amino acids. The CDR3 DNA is TGCGCCAGCAGCCAAGCTAAGACAGGGGCGACTGAAGCTTTCTTT. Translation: CASSQAKTGATEAFF.

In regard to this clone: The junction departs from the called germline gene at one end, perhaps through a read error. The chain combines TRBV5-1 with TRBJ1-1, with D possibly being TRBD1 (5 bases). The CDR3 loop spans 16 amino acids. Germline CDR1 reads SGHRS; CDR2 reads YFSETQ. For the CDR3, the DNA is TGTGCCAGCAGCTTGGCCGCGACAGCAAAGAACACTGAAGCTTTCTTT. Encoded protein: CASSLAATAKNTEAFF.

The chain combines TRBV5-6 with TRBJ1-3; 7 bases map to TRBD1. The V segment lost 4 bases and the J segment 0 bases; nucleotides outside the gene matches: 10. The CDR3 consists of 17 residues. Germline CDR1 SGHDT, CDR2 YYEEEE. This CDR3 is CASSLRQGGNSGNTIYF. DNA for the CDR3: TGTGCCAGCAGCCTACGACAGGGAGGCAACTCTGGAAACACCATATATTTT. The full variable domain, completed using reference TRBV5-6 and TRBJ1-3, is DAGVTQSPTHLIKTRGQQVTLRCSPKSGHDTVSWYQQALGQGPQFIFQYYEEEERQRGNFPDRFSGHQFPNYSSELNVNALLLGDSALYLCASSLRQGGNSGNTIYFGEGSWLTVV.

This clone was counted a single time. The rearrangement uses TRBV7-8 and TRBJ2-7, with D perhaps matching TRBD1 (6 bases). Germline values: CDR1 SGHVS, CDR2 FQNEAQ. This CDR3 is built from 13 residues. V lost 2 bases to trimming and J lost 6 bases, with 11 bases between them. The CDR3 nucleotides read TGTGCCAGCAGCTTAAAACAGGGACCCGAGCAGTACGTC. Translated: CASSLKQGPEQYV.

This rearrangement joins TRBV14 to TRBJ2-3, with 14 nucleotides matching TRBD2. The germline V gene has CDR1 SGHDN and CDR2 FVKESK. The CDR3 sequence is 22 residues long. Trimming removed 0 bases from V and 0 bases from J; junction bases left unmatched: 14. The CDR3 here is CASSQEDLGLAGVAASTDTQYF. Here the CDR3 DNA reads TGTGCCAGCAGCCAAGAAGATCTGGGACTAGCGGGAGTGGCCGCGAGCACAGATACGCAGTATTTT. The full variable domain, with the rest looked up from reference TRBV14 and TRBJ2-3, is EAGVTQFPSHSVIEKGQTVTLRCDPISGHDNLYWYRRVMGKEIKFLLHFVKESKQDESGMPNNRFLAERTGGTYSTLKVQPAELEDSGVYFCASSQEDLGLAGVAASTDTQYFGPGTRLTVL.

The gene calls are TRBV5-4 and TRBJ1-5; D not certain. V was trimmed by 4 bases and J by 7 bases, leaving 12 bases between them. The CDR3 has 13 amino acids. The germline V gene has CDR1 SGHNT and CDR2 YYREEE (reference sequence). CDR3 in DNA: TGTGCCAGCAGCCCGGCGGTTGGGCAGCCCCAGCATTTT. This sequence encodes CASSPAVGQPQHF.

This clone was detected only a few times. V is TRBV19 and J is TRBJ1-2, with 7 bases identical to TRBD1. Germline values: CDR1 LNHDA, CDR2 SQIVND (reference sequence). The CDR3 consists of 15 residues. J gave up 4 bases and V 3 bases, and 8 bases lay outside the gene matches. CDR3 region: CASSIRDRDLYGYTF. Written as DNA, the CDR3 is TGTGCCAGTAGTATCCGGGACAGAGACCTCTATGGCTACACCTTC. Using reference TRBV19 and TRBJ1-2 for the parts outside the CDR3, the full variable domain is DGGITQSPKYLFRKEGQNVTLSCEQNLNHDAMYWYRQDPGQGLRLIYYSQIVNDFQKGDIAEGYSVSREKKESFPLTVTSAQKNPTAFYLCASSIRDRDLYGYTFGSGTRLTVV.

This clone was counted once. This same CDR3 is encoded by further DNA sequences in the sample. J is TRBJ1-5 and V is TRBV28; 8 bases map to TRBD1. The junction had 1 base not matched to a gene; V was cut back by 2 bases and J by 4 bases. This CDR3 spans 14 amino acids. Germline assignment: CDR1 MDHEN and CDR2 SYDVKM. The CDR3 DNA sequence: TGTGCCAGCAGTTTAGGGACAGGAAATCAGCCCCAGCATTTT. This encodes CASSLGTGNQPQHF.